This TCR beta chain appears in the sequencing data of a study of control samples from healthy donors and cancer patients. Here immunoSEQ multiplex PCR was the method, and the copy in TCRdb shows in-frame clones only, minus some. Among about 120,000 clones listed, 85% to 95% were seen once. Trimming removed 4 bases at V and 3 bases at J, with 13 bases between. The CDR3 spans 14 residues. The germline gives CDR1 KGHSH, CDR2 LQKENI. Material: PBMCs. The receptor's source is a man at least 80 years old with head and neck cancer. This rearrangement joins TRBV18 to TRBJ2-7; weak D call: TRBD1 (6 bases). CDR3 sequence reads: CASSLAGTSYEQYF. CDR3 DNA sequence: TGTGCCAGCTCACTCGCCGGGACAAGCTACGAGCAGTACTTC.